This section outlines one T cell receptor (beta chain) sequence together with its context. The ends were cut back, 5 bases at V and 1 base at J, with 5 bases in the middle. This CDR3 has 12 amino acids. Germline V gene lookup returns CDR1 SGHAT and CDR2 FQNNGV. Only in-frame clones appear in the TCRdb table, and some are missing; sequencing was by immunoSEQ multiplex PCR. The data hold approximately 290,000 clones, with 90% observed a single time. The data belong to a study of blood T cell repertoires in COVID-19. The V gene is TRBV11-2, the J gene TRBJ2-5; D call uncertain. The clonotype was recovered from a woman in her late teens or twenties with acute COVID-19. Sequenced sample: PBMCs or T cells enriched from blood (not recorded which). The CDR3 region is CASSAAQETQYF. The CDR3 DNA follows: TGTGCCAGCAGCGCGGCCCAAGAGACCCAGTACTTC. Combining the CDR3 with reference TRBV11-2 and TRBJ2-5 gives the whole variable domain EAGVAQSPRYKIIEKRQSVAFWCNPISGHATLYWYQQILGQGPKLLIQFQNNGVVDDSQLPKDRFSAERLKGVDSTLKIQPAKLEDSAVYLCASSAAQETQYFGPGTRLLVL.